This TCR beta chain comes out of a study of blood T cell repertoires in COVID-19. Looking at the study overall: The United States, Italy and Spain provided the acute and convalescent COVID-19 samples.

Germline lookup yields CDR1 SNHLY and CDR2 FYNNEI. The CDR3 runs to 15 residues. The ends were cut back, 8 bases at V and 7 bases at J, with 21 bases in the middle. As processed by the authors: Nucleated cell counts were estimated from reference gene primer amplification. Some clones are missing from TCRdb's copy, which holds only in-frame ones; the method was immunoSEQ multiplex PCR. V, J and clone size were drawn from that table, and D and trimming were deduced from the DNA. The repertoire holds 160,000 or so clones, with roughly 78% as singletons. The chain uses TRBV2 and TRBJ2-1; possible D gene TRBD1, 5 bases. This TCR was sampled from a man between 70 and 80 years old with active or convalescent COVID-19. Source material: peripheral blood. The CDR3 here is CASSTQGRDRNEQFF. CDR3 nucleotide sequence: TGTGCCAGCTCCACTCAAGGCAGGGATAGGAATGAGCAGTTCTTC. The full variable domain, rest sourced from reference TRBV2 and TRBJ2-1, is EPEVTQTPSHQVTQMGQEVILRCVPISNHLYFYWYRQILGQKVEFLVSFYNNEISEKSEIFDDQFSVERPDGSNFTLKIRSTKLEDSAMYFCASSTQGRDRNEQFFGPGTRLTVL.